Below, one T cell receptor (beta chain) is given with its context. Its target antigen remains unknown. No base quality information exists; no much larger clone differs at one position. The V end loses 1 base and the J end loses 7 bases, and a stretch of 12 bases separates them. The CDR3 starts with the cysteine, ends with the phenylalanine, and has 14 residues. CDR3 DNA is the only sequence kept; it has 42 bases, read in frame from the first base. In the germline V gene (reference sequence), CDR1 corresponds to SGHNT and CDR2 to YYREEE. What this sample's time point label stands for: baseline before first vaccination. The treatment or condition label of this sample denotes: meningococcal conjugate vaccine given as trial control. Vaccinee samples were obtained from the UK trials COV001 and COV002, which included a single-blind randomized controlled phase 2/3 trial of AZD1222 (ChAdOx1 nCoV-19) in healthy adults. Trial participant PBMC samples were collected at day 0 and day 28 after the second dose for TCRbeta chain sequencing.

This record comes from a study of T cell responses to AZD1222 COVID-19 vaccine (dated by TCRdb to the early 2020s). Study-level background: TCR sequencing was performed for over 230 trial participants, of whom about 200 were given two doses of AZD1222 and around 25 were given two doses of MenACWY control vaccine. Trial participants were enrolled into age subgroups of 18-55, 56-69 and 70-plus years, which contained around 140, 26 and 57 TCR-sequenced participants, respectively. General study outcomes and caveats: The whole spike protein was spanned by vaccine-associated CD4 TCRs, and dominant responses were seen in regions 160-218 and 743-854. A significant rise in spike-specific TCR breadth and depth was observed after two AZD1222 doses relative to day 0 and relative to MenACWY recipients. Most participants were white British and females outnumbered males, and the authors suggested that clonal diversity may have been underestimated. Epitopes outside the regions mutated in the B.1.351 and B.1.1.7 variants were reportedly recognized by nearly half of the unique spike-specific TCRs. Conclusions about previously exposed vaccinees are limited because only a handful of AZD1222 recipients were SARS-CoV-2 seropositive at baseline. Because no samples from the day 14 peak response were available, repertoires could be characterized only after the peak T cell response. The 56-69-year group was small, and its depth increase did not reach significance, likely because of low power.

The CDR3 regions of human TCRbeta chains were analyzed by immunosequencing. As for how the authors treated the data: Repertoire TCRs were matched against a reference library of SARS-CoV-2-specific TCRs generated with the MIRA antigen-specificity platform. Breadth was defined as the fraction of unique TCRs that were SARS-CoV-2-associated, and depth was defined as the fraction of total T cells that were SARS-CoV-2-associated. Using the MIRA data, each spike-specific TCR was assigned both to the spike region to which the TCR was reactive and to a CD4 or CD8 class. Log10-transformed breadth and depth values were compared by one-way ANOVA with Sidak's multiple comparisons tests. Entries here come from immuneACCESS through TCRdb and include only in-frame sequences with V and J called. Some clones fail to appear in such tables; in the studies checked, an unresolved V gene covers under half of the shortfall, and the cause of the remainder is unknown. The V and J calls and clone size come from that table; D and trimming were worked out from the DNA. This sample holds about 110,000 clones; around nine tenths were observed only once. Jointly, the top ten make up around 3.3% of the sample.

This receptor was taken from an adult in good health. The chain links TRBV5-4 with TRBJ2-1; a weak D assignment points to TRBD2 (6 bases agree). The specimen was peripheral blood, collected on day 0 of MenACWY control vaccination. Read as DNA, the sequence is TGTGCCAGCAGCTTGTCTAGCGACCAAAATGAGCAGTTCTTC. Translated, it reads CASSLSSDQNEQFF. With the portions outside the CDR3 filled from the reference TRBV5-4 and TRBJ2-1 genes, the complete variable region becomes ETGVTQSPTHLIKTRGQQVTLRCSSQSGHNTVSWYQQALGQGPQFIFQYYREEENGRGNFPPRFSGLQFPNYSSELNVNALELDDSALYLCASSLSSDQNEQFFGPGTRLTVL.